This T cell receptor beta chain comes out of a study of cytomegalovirus exposure and HLA in healthy donors. Overall study context: An early data release held some 85 million unique TCRs from HLA-typed donors.

Study outcomes and limitations: Exclusion applied to some V segments, including TRBV6-2 and TRBV6-3, as they were indistinguishable. Cytomegalovirus association was listed for 164 TCR beta chains.

This clone was picked up a small number of times. The antigen is undetermined. With 60 Vbeta and 13 Jbeta primers, the PCR was carried out. Measured with immunoSEQ multiplex PCR; TCRdb has only the in-frame clones, and not every one. The data show 130,000 or so clones, 8.5% to 9% seen once. The V gene end was trimmed by 0 bases and the J gene end by 5 bases; junction bases not matched to a gene: 5. The germline gives CDR1 SGDLS, CDR2 YYNGEE. There are 15 residues in the CDR3. Donors had nominal health at sampling but likely had unrecorded immune exposures. The TCR sequence derives from a woman between 40 and 55 years old in good health and CMV-seropositive. The sample consisted of PBMCs. The chain carries TRBV9 and TRBJ2-3; TRBD2 aligns across 8 bases. This chain's CDR3 is CASSVAGGFGDTQYF. The CDR3 DNA reads TGTGCCAGCAGCGTAGCGGGGGGGTTTGGAGATACGCAGTATTTT.